Shown below are 21 T cell receptor beta chains from a single sample sequenced in a study of blood T cell repertoires in COVID-19. Produced via immunoSEQ multiplex PCR; TCRdb's table is partial and in-frame only. The sample records over 300,000 clones, around nine tenths being singletons. Sequencing used PBMCs or T cells enriched from blood (not recorded which). Receptor source: a woman aged 30 to 39 who had recovered from COVID-19.

In regard to this clone: The sample contains more than one DNA sequence encoding this CDR3. The chain recombines TRBV3-1 (or the pseudogene TRBV3-2) with TRBJ1-1, with 7 bases fitting TRBD1. This CDR3 has 13 residues. CDR1 LGHDT and CDR2 YNNKEL come from the germline V gene (reference sequence). Trimming cost V 6 bases and J 1 base; bases outside gene matches: 2. The CDR3: CASSRTGNTEAFF. The CDR3 DNA reads as TGTGCCAGCAGTCGGACAGGGAACACTGAAGCTTTCTTT.

This chain uses TRBV6-5 with TRBJ1-5; TRBD1 agrees at 7 bases. The length of the CDR3 is 13 residues. Germline V gene lookup returns CDR1 MNHEY and CDR2 SVGAGI. V dropped 5 bases and J dropped 11; count of bases not matched to a gene: 9. The CDR3 sequence is CASSPQRQGSQHF. CDR3 bases: TGTGCCAGCAGTCCCCAAAGACAGGGTTCCCAGCATTTT.

This sequence joins TRBV29-1 and TRBJ1-1; 10 bases line up with TRBD1. The CDR3 contains 14 residues. CDR1 SQVTM and CDR2 ANQGSEA come from the germline V gene. After removal of 7 bases from V and 0 bases from J, the junction contained 5 bases not matched to a gene. For the CDR3, the DNA is TGCAGCGCATGGACAGGGGGACTGAACACTGAAGCTTTCTTT. Protein product: CSAWTGGLNTEAFF.

This rearrangement joins TRBV7-2 to TRBJ2-7; possible D gene TRBD1, 5 bases. The CDR3 loop spans 13 amino acids. V gave up 4 bases and J gave up 4 bases, with 11 bases separating them. Germline loops: CDR1 SGHTA, CDR2 FQGNSA. The CDR3 here is CASSSMQGYEQYF. The CDR3 region has the DNA TGTGCCAGCAGCTCGATGCAGGGTTACGAGCAGTACTTC.

The chain joins TRBV2 to TRBJ2-2; a possible D gene is TRBD1 (6 bases). Per germline, CDR1 SNHLY and CDR2 FYNNEI. There are 14 residues in the CDR3. The V gene lost 8 bases and the J gene lost 5 bases, with 15 bases spanning the gap. CDR3 residues: CASFFGTPTGELFF. The CDR3 DNA is TGTGCCAGCTTTTTCGGGACACCAACCGGGGAGCTGTTTTTT.

The sample holds one count of this clone. The chain uses TRBV29-1 and TRBJ1-2, with unresolved D. Germline V gene data show CDR1 as SQVTM and CDR2 as ANQGSEA. This CDR3 comprises 11 residues. The V end lost 5 bases, the J end lost 7 bases, and 11 bases lay between the germline ends. CDR3: CSVRRAIGYTF. DNA of the CDR3: TGCAGCGTTCGGAGGGCTATTGGCTACACCTTC.

The chain has TRBV10-3 and TRBJ1-1; D is ambiguous. The length of the CDR3 is 14 residues. Trimming took 3 bases from V and 0 from J, leaving 8 bases between them. Germline V lookup: CDR1 ENHRY, CDR2 SYGVKD. The CDR3 DNA is TGTGCCATCAGTGACTACCCCATGAACACTGAAGCTTTCTTT. Translated: CAISDYPMNTEAFF.

The V and J genes are TRBV2 and TRBJ1-2, with D perhaps TRBD1 (5 bases). The V end lost 2 bases, the J end lost 4 bases, and 8 bases lay between the germline ends. The CDR3 totals 13 residues. The germline gives CDR1 SNHLY, CDR2 FYNNEI. The CDR3 is CASSESGTYGYTF. CDR3 nucleotide sequence: TGTGCCAGCAGTGAAAGCGGGACCTATGGCTACACCTTC.

This sequence joins TRBV27 and TRBJ2-3, with 9 bases matching TRBD1. Germline trimming cut 5 bases from V and 2 bases from J; bases unmatched to any gene: 11. The CDR3 has 17 residues. In germline, CDR1 is MNHEY, CDR2 SMNVEV (reference sequence). As DNA, the CDR3 is TGTGCCAGCAGTCCAAGGACAGGGGCCGCCTTCACAGATACGCAGTATTTT. Protein sequence: CASSPRTGAAFTDTQYF.

The V call is TRBV11-2, the J call TRBJ2-3; 10 bases line up with TRBD2. V gave up 4 bases and J gave up 4 bases; unmatched junction bases: 2. CDR1 and CDR2 (germline): SGHAT, FQNNGV. The CDR3 loop spans 14 amino acids. The CDR3 DNA is TGTGCCAGCAGCTCCAGCGGGGGGGCAGATACGCAGTATTTT. It codes for CASSSSGGADTQYF.

The J gene is TRBJ2-5, the V gene TRBV7-9; tentatively, D is TRBD1 (6 bases). V lost 0 bases and J lost 4, with 9 bases in between. Germline V gene sequence: CDR1 SEHNR, CDR2 FQNEAQ (reference sequence). The CDR3 runs to 14 residues. CDR3 nucleotide sequence: TGTGCCAGCAGCTTAGCACTAGGGGGAGAGACCCAGTACTTC. Its translation is CASSLALGGETQYF.

The chain carries TRBV7-2 and TRBJ2-7; TRBD2 might be the D (6 bases). Trimming cost V 3 bases and J 10 bases, with 16 bases left between them. The CDR3 consists of 13 residues. CDR1 is SGHTA and CDR2 is FQGNSA in the germline V gene. As DNA, the CDR3 is TGTGCCAGCAGCTTGATCGATCCGGGAGACCAGTACTTC. This translates into CASSLIDPGDQYF. The full variable domain, in which reference TRBV7-2 and TRBJ2-7 provide the parts outside the CDR3, is GAGVSQSPSNKVTEKGKDVELRCDPISGHTALYWYRQSLGQGLEFLIYFQGNSAPDKSGLPSDRFSAERTGGSVSTLTIQRTQQEDSAVYLCASSLIDPGDQYFGPGTRLTVT.

A single count supports this clone. The J gene is TRBJ2-3, the V gene TRBV10-3; 9 bases fit TRBD1. The CDR3 is made up of 18 amino acids. The V segment lost 7 bases and the J segment 1 base; nucleotides outside the gene matches: 15. The germline V gene has CDR1 ENHRY and CDR2 SYGVKD. This CDR3 reads CAINPGTGTKRGTDTQYF. The CDR3 nucleotides are TGTGCCATCAATCCCGGGACAGGGACTAAACGGGGCACAGATACGCAGTATTTT.

The chain combines TRBV6-5 with TRBJ1-1; possibly TRBD1 for D (6 bases). The CDR3 runs to 14 residues. From germline, CDR1 is MNHEY and CDR2 SVGAGI. The germline V and J ends were trimmed by 6 bases and 0 bases, with 11 bases remaining between them. The CDR3 bases are TGTGCCAGCAGCCCCCCAGGGGTGAACACTGAAGCTTTCTTT. It codes for CASSPPGVNTEAFF.

V gene TRBV5-5 combines with J gene TRBJ2-1; D is possibly TRBD1 (5 bases). From germline, CDR1 is SGHKS and CDR2 YYEKEE (reference sequence). This CDR3 region has 16 residues. V was shortened by 0 bases and J by 4 bases, with 14 bases between the two germline ends. The CDR3, as DNA: TGTGCCAGCAGCTTGGCCCCGTCAGGGTCATACAATGAGCAGTTCTTC. This gives the protein CASSLAPSGSYNEQFF.

The genes are TRBV19 and TRBJ1-2; D may be TRBD1 (5 bases). CDR1 LNHDA and CDR2 SQIVND come from the germline V gene (reference sequence). The V end was cut by 11 bases, the J end by 5 bases, with 21 bases between. This CDR3 contains 14 residues. CDR3 DNA sequence: TGTGCCTCCTCGTCCGGGACTTCGATTTATGGCTACACCTTC. It encodes CASSSGTSIYGYTF.

This clone was seen only once. This sequence joins TRBV5-4 and TRBJ2-1; weak D call: TRBD2 (6 bases). Germline lookup yields CDR1 SGHNT and CDR2 YYREEE (reference sequence). The CDR3 has 14 amino acids. The V end was cut by 0 bases, the J end by 7 bases, with 11 bases between. The CDR3 loop is CASSLAGGQNEQFF. The CDR3, as DNA: TGTGCCAGCAGCTTGGCCGGGGGTCAGAATGAGCAGTTCTTC.

This clone was counted ten times or more. The rearrangement joins TRBV6-5 to TRBJ1-5, with D unclear. The V end lost 6 bases, the J end lost 5 bases, and 17 bases lay between the germline ends. Germline assignment: CDR1 MNHEY and CDR2 SVGAGI. The CDR3 length is 15 residues. CDR3 DNA: TGTGCCAGCAGCCCGTCGGTGGGCCGAGATCAGCCCCAGCATTTT. Amino acid sequence: CASSPSVGRDQPQHF.

The V gene is TRBV27, the J gene TRBJ2-5, with a possible D match to TRBD1 (5 bases). The length of the CDR3 is 15 residues. Germline CDR1 reads MNHEY; CDR2 reads SMNVEV (reference sequence). Trimming took off 6 bases at V and 5 bases at J, with 19 bases between the two ends. Here the CDR3 reads CASSLIARVGETQYF. The CDR3 coding sequence is TGTGCCAGCAGCCTGATTGCCAGGGTCGGTGAGACCCAGTACTTC.

This clone occurred a few times. V gene TRBV18 combines with J gene TRBJ1-3; 11 positions agree with TRBD1. Germline trimming cut 3 bases from V and 0 bases from J; bases unmatched to any gene: 4. Germline values: CDR1 KGHSH, CDR2 LQKENI. The CDR3 runs to 17 residues. CDR3 sequence: CASSPLGTGGSGNTIYF. DNA of the CDR3: TGTGCCAGCTCACCTCTCGGGACAGGGGGCTCTGGAAACACCATATATTTT.

The chain has TRBV7-9 and TRBJ1-2; 10 bases are shared with TRBD1. The CDR3 length is 17 residues. CDR1 is SEHNR and CDR2 is FQNEAQ in the germline V gene (reference sequence). Unmatched junction bases numbered 15, after V lost 5 bases and J lost 6 bases. The CDR3 DNA sequence: TGTGCCAGCAGCCCCTCGAACACCCGACAGGGGGCGGATGGCTACACCTTC. It is translated as CASSPSNTRQGADGYTF.